This T cell receptor (beta chain) was sequenced in a study of blood T cell repertoires in COVID-19 (dated by TCRdb to 2018 to 2021). Context from the whole study: Samples covering the acute and convalescent phases of COVID-19 were provided by collaborators in the United States, Italy and Spain. The prospective study material was composed of cDNA or gDNA derived from T cells, B-cell-depleted T cells, or PBMCs. Subjects who had been exposed to COVID-19, were actively infected with it, or had recovered from it provided the deeply sampled blood TCRbeta repertoires that made up the dataset. The repertoires were released in a freely available public database intended as a resource for research on the immune response to SARS-CoV-2. The samples were drawn from two sources: the first 160 participants of the ongoing ImmuneRACE study, and fewer than 1,500 subjects contributed by 6 global collaborators. Sample metadata almost always included a de-identified subject ID, COVID-19 status, age in years and sex. Where available, HLA class I and class II types were taken from metadata supplied by the sample provider and were not determined by assay-based typing.

Trimming removed 1 base from V and 0 bases from J, leaving 10 bases between the germline ends. From the cysteine up to the phenylalanine, the CDR3 has a length of 15 residues. The entry retains the CDR3 DNA only, 45 bases that are in frame from base 1. Reading the germline V gene (reference sequence) gives CDR1 GTSNPN and CDR2 SVGIG. TCRbeta CDR3 regions were amplified from genomic DNA using the immunoSEQ Assay, a bias-controlled multiplex PCR. In the original analysis: Nucleated cell counts per sample were estimated from amplification of reference gene primers within the assay. To quantify the absolute abundance of each unique TCRbeta CDR3 rearrangement, sequence reads were collapsed and filtered. For each sample, productive Simpson clonality was calculated as the square root of Simpson's diversity index across productive rearrangements. What TCRdb holds here is the immuneACCESS table cut down to in-frame rearrangements. Part of the clones is not present; checked against another copy, under half of the missing clones reflect an unresolved V gene, and the others are unexplained. The V and J calls and clone size come from that table; D and trimming were worked out from the DNA. The sample has 110,000 or so clones on record, roughly four fifths of them singletons. 15% of the sample is in the top ten clones.

Collaborating institutions collected whole blood in K2EDTA tubes following their own protocols. For TCRbeta analysis, collaborator samples were shipped as frozen whole blood, as isolated PBMCs, or as DNA extracted from either sample type. This clone was seen a few times. Its specific antigen is unknown. Per-base qualities were not stored, and no clone one base away is much larger. What the authors observed across the whole study: The quantity of clinical and demographic metadata differed by source and by participant and was supplied without curation.

The TCR comes from a woman older than 75 with acute or convalescent COVID-19. Sequenced material: peripheral blood. Rearrangement joined TRBV30 to TRBJ1-3, with a tentative D gene TRBD1 over 5 matching bases. The sequenced DNA is TGTGCCTGGAGTGCAGGGTTCATCTCTGGAAACACCATATATTTT. This encodes CAWSAGFISGNTIYF.